This T cell receptor beta chain was captured in a study of spatial heterogeneity in lung cancer (dated by TCRdb to between 2018 and 2021). In terms of the full investigation: Beta-chain transcripts were consistently detected in greater numbers than alpha-chain transcripts, which likely reflected higher beta-chain transcript abundance. At surgery, 220 tumor regions, around 65 matched nontumor lung samples and 56 PBMC samples were TCR-sequenced for both alpha and beta chains. In the raw uncorrected reads, each unique combination of TCR and UMI appeared on average more than ten times. TCR alpha and beta repertoires were quantitatively compared across multiple tumor regions, matched nontumor lung and blood in non-small cell lung cancer. Nonsynonymous mutation counts, determined by whole-exome sequencing of tumor tissue, were related to features of the TCR repertoire.

Libraries were made using 5' RACE. TCRdb lists the instrument as NextSeq 500. The TCR library protocol attached a unique molecular identifier to each TCR cDNA molecule to allow correction of PCR and sequencing errors. The original methods were these. Decombinator tools were used for TCR identification, UMI-based error correction and CDR3 extraction. TCRs above a frequency of 2 per 1,000, corresponding to the top 1% of the tumor frequency distribution, were defined as expanded. Rényi diversity was computed with the R vegan package after subsampling each repertoire 100 times to 5,000 TCRs. CDR3 similarity networks were constructed using string-kernel similarity of amino acid triplets, with links drawn between CDR3s whose pairwise similarity was above 0.82. TCRdb reprocessed the public reads (quality trimming at Q25 with fastp, clone calling with MiXCR) and kept in-frame beta chains. Here each entry gathers all rows of one CDR3 protein and keeps the most common genes and DNA. The V and J calls reflect TCRdb's pipeline rather than the authors' work. The sample table holds about 20,000 distinct CDR3 sequences, of which about 19% were seen once. In total, the top ten clones hold about 14% of the sample.

Overall results and qualifications from the work: Ubiquitous expanded tumor TCRs showed up in blood more often at tumor resection than at routine follow-up. Confirming at a functional level the hypothesis that regional TCRs recognize regional mutations was considered to require additional single-cell paired TCR alpha and beta sequencing.

About this clonotype itself: The target of this receptor is not known. No qualities accompany the bases; no much larger clone lies one base away.

The time point tag for this specimen amounts to: sample taken at primary tumor resection. Whole RNA extracted from tumor and nontumor lung tissue, or from cryopreserved PBMC samples, was used for TCR sequencing without cell sorting. The donors were 70 or so patients from the lung TRACERx cohort who had early-stage, untreated non-small cell lung cancer. A patient was chosen for TCR sequencing only when enough RNA was available from at least two tumor regions. Compared with germline, V lacks 8 bases and J lacks 5 bases; bases without a gene match: 13. Inclusive of the bounding cysteine and phenylalanine, the CDR3 is 16 residues long. The retained sequence is limited to the CDR3, 48 bases, with the frame set at the first base. In the germline V gene, CDR1 corresponds to SGHTA and CDR2 to FQGNSA.

This clonotype originated in a male donor with early-stage non-small cell lung cancer. The chain was built from TRBV7-2 and TRBJ2-3, and 10 junction bases match TRBD2. The source material was PBMCs, sampled at surgery. Here the CDR3 is given as CASRRTSGTPGDTQYF. The DNA sequence is as follows: TGTGCCAGCCGCCGGACTAGCGGCACCCCCGGAGATACGCAGTATTTT. The reference TRBV7-2 and TRBJ2-3 proteins fill in what lies around the CDR3, so the full variable domain reads GAGVSQSPSNKVTEKGKDVELRCDPISGHTALYWYRQSLGQGLEFLIYFQGNSAPDKSGLPSDRFSAERTGGSVSTLTIQRTQQEDSAVYLCASRRTSGTPGDTQYFGPGTRLTVL.